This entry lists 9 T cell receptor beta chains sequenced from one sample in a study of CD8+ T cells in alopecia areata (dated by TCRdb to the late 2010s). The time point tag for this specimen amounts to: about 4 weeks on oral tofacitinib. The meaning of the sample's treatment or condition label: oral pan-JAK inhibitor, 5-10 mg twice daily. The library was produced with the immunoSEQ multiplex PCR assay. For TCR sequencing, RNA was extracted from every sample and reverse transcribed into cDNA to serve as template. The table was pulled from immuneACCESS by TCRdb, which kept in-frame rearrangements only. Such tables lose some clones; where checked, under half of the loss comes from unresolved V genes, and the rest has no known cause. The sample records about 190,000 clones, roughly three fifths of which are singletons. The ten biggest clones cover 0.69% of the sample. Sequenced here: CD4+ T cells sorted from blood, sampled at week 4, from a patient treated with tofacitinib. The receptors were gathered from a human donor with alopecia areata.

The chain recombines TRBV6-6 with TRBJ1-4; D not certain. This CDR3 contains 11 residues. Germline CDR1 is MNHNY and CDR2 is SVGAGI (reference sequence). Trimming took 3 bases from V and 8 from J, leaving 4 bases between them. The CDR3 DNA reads TGTGCCAGCAGTTATGCAGAAAAACTGTTTTTT. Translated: CASSYAEKLFF.

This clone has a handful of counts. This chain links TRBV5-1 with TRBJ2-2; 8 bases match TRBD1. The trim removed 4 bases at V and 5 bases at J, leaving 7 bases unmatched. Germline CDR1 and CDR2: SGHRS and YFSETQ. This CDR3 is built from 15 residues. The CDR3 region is CASSPTGVGTGELFF. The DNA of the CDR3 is TGCGCCAGCAGCCCGACAGGGGTTGGGACCGGGGAGCTGTTTTTT.

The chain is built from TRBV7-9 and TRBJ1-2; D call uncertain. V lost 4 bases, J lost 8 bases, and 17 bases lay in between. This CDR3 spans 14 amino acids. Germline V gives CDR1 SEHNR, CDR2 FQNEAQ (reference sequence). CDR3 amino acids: CASSYGGGLGGYTF. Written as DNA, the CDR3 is TGTGCCAGCAGCTACGGTGGAGGGCTCGGGGGCTACACCTTC.

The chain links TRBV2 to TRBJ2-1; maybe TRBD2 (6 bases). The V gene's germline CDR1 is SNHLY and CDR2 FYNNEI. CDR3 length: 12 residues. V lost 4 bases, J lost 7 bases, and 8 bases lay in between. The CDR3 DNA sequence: TGTGCCAGCAGTGTACGGGAGAATGAGCAGTTCTTC. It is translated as CASSVRENEQFF.

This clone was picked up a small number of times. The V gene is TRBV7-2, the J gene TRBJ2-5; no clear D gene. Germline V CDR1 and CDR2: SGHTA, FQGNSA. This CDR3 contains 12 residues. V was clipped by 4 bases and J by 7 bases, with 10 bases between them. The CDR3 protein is CASSYDGWTQYF. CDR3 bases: TGTGCCAGCAGCTACGATGGGTGGACCCAGTACTTC.

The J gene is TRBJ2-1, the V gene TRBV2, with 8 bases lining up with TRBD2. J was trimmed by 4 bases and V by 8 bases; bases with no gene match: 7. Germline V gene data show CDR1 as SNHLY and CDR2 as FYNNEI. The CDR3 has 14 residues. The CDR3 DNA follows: TGTGCCAGCGGGTGGCGGGAGGAGTACAATGAGCAGTTCTTC. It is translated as CASGWREEYNEQFF.

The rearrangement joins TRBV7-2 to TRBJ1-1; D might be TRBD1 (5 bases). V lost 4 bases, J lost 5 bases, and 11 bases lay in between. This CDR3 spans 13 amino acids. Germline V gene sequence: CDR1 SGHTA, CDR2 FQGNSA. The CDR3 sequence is CASSSKKGTEAFF. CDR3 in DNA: TGTGCCAGCAGCTCCAAGAAGGGGACTGAAGCTTTCTTT.

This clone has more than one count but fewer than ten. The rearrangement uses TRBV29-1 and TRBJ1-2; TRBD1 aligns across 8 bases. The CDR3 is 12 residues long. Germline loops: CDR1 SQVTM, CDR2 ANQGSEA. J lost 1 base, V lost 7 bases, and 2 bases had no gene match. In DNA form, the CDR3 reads TGCAGCGGTGGACAGGGTAACTATGGCTACACCTTC. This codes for CSGGQGNYGYTF.

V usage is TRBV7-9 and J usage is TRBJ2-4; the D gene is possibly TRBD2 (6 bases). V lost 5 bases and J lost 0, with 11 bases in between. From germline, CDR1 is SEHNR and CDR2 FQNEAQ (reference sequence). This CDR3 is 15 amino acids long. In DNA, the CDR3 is TGTGCCAGCAGCCCAGGAGGGCAAGCCAAAAACATTCAGTACTTC. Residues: CASSPGGQAKNIQYF.